The present TCR beta chain was sequenced within a study of regulatory T cells in long-lasting Graves disease. A word on this clonotype: Antigen: not known.

Study findings and constraints: New patients shared roughly 1,000 public clonotypes, fewer than the approximately 3,000 shared by persistent patients. Preferential use of TRBV28, TRBJ1-2 and TRBJ2-5 was seen in persistent disease. TCR diversity was lower in persistent Graves' patients than in newly diagnosed ones.

The germline V gene encodes CDR1 SGHAT and CDR2 FQNNGV. This CDR3 comprises 15 residues. After removal of 6 bases from V and 4 bases from J, the junction contained 9 bases not matched to a gene. The time point is: newly diagnosed GD, antithyroid drugs for less than 3 months. RNA extracted from PBMCs served as the sequencing template. Roughly 9 milliliters of peripheral blood were taken and placed in EDTA tubes. Investigators prepared the TCR beta libraries by applying iRepertoire HTBI primers and Arm-PCR of CDR3 regions. A single record per CDR3 protein comes from TCRdb applying MiXCR to the multiplex PCR reads. The data show fewer than 350,000 distinct CDR3 sequences, under 20% seen once.

This specimen consisted of peripheral blood mononuclear cells (PBMCs), obtained at new diagnosis, from a patient treated with antithyroid drugs. The receptor's source is a female donor with Graves disease. The genes are TRBV11-2 and TRBJ2-7; 10 nucleotides match TRBD2. The chain's CDR3 is CASSPNSGRSYEQYF. The CDR3 DNA sequence: TGTGCCAGCAGTCCCAATAGCGGGAGGTCGTACGAGCAGTACTTC.